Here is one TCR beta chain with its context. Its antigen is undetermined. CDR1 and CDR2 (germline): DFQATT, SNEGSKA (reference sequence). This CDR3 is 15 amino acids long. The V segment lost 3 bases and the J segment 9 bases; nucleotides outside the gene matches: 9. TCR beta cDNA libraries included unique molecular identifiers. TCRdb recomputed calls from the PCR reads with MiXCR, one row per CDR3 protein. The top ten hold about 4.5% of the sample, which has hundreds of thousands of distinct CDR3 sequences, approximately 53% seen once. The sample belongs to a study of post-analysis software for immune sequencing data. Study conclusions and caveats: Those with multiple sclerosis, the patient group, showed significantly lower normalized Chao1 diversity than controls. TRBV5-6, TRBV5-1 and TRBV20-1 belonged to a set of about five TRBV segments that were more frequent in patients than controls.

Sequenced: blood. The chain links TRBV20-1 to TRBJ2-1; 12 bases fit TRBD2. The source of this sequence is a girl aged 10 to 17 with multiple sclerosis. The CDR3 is CSARPGLAGRGEQFF. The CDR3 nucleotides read TGCAGTGCTAGGCCTGGACTAGCGGGACGGGGTGAGCAGTTCTTC.